Following are 10 T cell receptor beta chains from one sample sequenced in a study of cytomegalovirus exposure and HLA in healthy donors (dated by TCRdb to about 2017). Libraries were built with the immunoSEQ multiplex PCR assay. For the multiplex PCR, a mixture combining 60 forward primers for TCR Vbeta segments and 13 reverse primers for TCR Jbeta segments was used. TCRdb obtained this table from immuneACCESS and retained in-frame rearrangements with V and J assigned. These tables miss some clones; where compared with another copy, unresolved V genes account for less than half of the shortfall, and the remainder is unexplained. Here the sample has about 160,000 clones; around three quarters occur a single time. 1% of the sample goes to the ten largest clones. Sequencing was performed on PBMCs. Every receptor here comes from a woman in her fifties or sixties in good health and CMV-seropositive.

The CDR3 coding sequence is TGTGCCAGCAATTCCGGGGACAGGGCTAACTATGGCTACACCTTC. It codes for CASNSGDRANYGYTF. The V gene is TRBV19, the J gene TRBJ1-2; 9 bases line up with TRBD1. V was clipped by 9 bases and J by 0 bases; unmatched bases: 8. Germline V gene sequence: CDR1 LNHDA, CDR2 SQIVND (reference sequence). The CDR3 runs to 15 residues.

The gene calls are TRBV28 and TRBJ1-4; 10 bases are a match to TRBD1. V dropped 4 bases and J dropped 5; count of bases not matched to a gene: 4. Germline CDR1 is MDHEN and CDR2 is SYDVKM. This CDR3 spans 15 amino acids. CDR3 in amino acids: CASSSPGQGNEKLFF. In nucleotides, the CDR3 is TGTGCCAGCAGTTCTCCGGGACAGGGGAATGAAAAACTGTTTTTT. The variable domain in full, completed from reference TRBV28 and TRBJ1-4, reads DVKVTQSSRYLVKRTGEKVFLECVQDMDHENMFWYRQDPGLGLRLIYFSYDVKMKEKGDIPEGYSVSREKKERFSLILESASTNQTSMYLCASSSPGQGNEKLFFGSGTQLSVL.

This chain links TRBV5-1 with TRBJ2-6, with unresolved D. The CDR3 extends over 12 amino acids. Germline loops: CDR1 SGHRS, CDR2 YFSETQ. V was cut by 7 bases and J by 4 bases, with 6 bases left in between. Here the CDR3 reads CASRSGANVLTF. CDR3 nucleotide sequence: TGCGCCAGCCGTTCCGGGGCCAACGTCCTGACTTTC.

The rearrangement joins TRBV30 to TRBJ1-1, with D uncertain. Germline V gene sequence: CDR1 GTSNPN, CDR2 SVGIG (reference sequence). The CDR3 runs 14 residues. V was shortened by 6 bases and J by 5 bases, with 19 bases between the two germline ends. The CDR3 protein is CACFATGRKTEAFF. CDR3 nucleotides: TGTGCCTGCTTTGCGACGGGGAGAAAAACTGAAGCTTTCTTT.

The chain joins TRBV19 to TRBJ1-1, with 9 positions matching TRBD1. Trimming at V came to 6 bases and at J to 4 bases, leaving 9 bases not matched to a gene. CDR1 and CDR2 (germline): LNHDA, SQIVND (reference sequence). This CDR3 spans 15 amino acids. The CDR3 spells CASRALQGAFTEAFF. CDR3 in DNA: TGTGCCAGTAGAGCTTTACAGGGGGCTTTCACTGAAGCTTTCTTT.

The V call is TRBV28, the J call TRBJ1-5; D is unclear. This CDR3 contains 14 residues. Germline CDR1 is MDHEN and CDR2 is SYDVKM. Trimming removed 2 bases at V and 3 bases at J, with 8 bases between. CDR3 nucleotide sequence: TGTGCCAGCAGTTTAGGGCCGGCCAATCAGCCCCAGCATTTT. Translation: CASSLGPANQPQHF. Using reference TRBV28 and TRBJ1-5 for the parts outside the CDR3, the full variable domain is DVKVTQSSRYLVKRTGEKVFLECVQDMDHENMFWYRQDPGLGLRLIYFSYDVKMKEKGDIPEGYSVSREKKERFSLILESASTNQTSMYLCASSLGPANQPQHFGDGTRLSIL.

In its sample, this clone was seen a few times. The chain couples TRBV7-6 to TRBJ2-3; a possible D gene is TRBD1 (5 bases). Germline V CDR1 and CDR2: SGHVS, FNYEAQ. This CDR3 has 15 residues. Trimming removed 5 bases from V and 0 bases from J, with 12 bases in between. In nucleotides, the CDR3 is TGTGCCAGCAGCCCCATGGCAGGGAGCACAGATACGCAGTATTTT. Translation gives CASSPMAGSTDTQYF. The whole variable domain, remainder taken from reference TRBV7-6 and TRBJ2-3, is GAGVSQSPRYKVTKRGQDVALRCDPISGHVSLYWYRQALGQGPEFLTYFNYEAQQDKSGLPNDRFSAERPEGSISTLTIQRTEQRDSAMYRCASSPMAGSTDTQYFGPGTRLTVL.

The chain has TRBV4-2 and TRBJ2-1; possibly TRBD1 for D (5 bases). Germline V gene sequence: CDR1 LGHNA, CDR2 YNFKEQ. The germline V and J ends were trimmed by 0 bases and 15 bases, with 18 bases remaining between them. The CDR3 runs to 14 residues. CDR3 in amino acids: CASSQETGPARPFF. In nucleotides, the CDR3 is TGTGCCAGCAGCCAAGAAACAGGTCCAGCACGGCCGTTCTTC.

This clone appeared a single time. This sequence joins TRBV7-9 and TRBJ1-2; 9 bases are a match to TRBD1. Trimming at V came to 4 bases and at J to 4 bases, leaving 10 bases not matched to a gene. Germline-derived CDR1 and CDR2 are SEHNR and FQNEAQ (reference sequence). This CDR3 comprises 16 residues. CDR3 nucleotides: TGTGCCAGCAGCTCAGGGACAGGGCCGGGATTCTATGGCTACACCTTC. Protein: CASSSGTGPGFYGYTF.

This sequence joins TRBV27 and TRBJ1-5; D is possibly TRBD1 (6 bases). Trimming removed 5 bases from V and 7 bases from J, with 12 bases in between. The CDR3 runs to 13 residues. CDR1 MNHEY and CDR2 SMNVEV come from the germline V gene (reference sequence). CDR3 coding DNA: TGTGCCAGCAGTATAGACAGGATACAGCCCCAGCATTTT. It encodes CASSIDRIQPQHF.